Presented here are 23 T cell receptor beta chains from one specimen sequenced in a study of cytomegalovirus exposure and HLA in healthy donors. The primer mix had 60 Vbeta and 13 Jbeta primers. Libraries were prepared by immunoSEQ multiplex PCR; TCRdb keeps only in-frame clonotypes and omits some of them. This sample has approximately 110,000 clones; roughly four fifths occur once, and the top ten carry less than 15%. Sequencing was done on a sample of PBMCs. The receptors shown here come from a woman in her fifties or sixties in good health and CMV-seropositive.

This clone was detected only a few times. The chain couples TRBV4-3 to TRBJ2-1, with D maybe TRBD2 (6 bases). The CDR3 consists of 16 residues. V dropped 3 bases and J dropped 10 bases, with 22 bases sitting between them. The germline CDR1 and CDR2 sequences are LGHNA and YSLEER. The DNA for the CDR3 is TGCGCCAGCAGCCAGGAAAGCGGGTCCCGGATCTGGGAGCAGTTCTTC. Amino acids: CASSQESGSRIWEQFF.

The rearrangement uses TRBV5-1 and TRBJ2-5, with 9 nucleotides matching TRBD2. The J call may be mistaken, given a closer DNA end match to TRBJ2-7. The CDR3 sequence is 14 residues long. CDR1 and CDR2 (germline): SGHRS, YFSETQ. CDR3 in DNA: TGCGCCAGCAGCTTCGGCGGGAGGGCGTACGAGCAGTACTTC. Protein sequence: CASSFGGRAYEQYF.

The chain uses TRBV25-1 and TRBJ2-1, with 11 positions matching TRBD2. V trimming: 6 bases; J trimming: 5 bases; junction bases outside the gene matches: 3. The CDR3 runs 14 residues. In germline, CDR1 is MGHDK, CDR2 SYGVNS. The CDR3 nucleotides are TGTGCCAGCAGGCTGACTAGCGGGAACAATGAGCAGTTCTTC. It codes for CASRLTSGNNEQFF.

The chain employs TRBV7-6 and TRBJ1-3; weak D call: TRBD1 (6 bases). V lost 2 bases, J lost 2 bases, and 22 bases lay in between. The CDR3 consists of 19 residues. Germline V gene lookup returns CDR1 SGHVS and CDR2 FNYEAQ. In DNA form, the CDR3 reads TGTGCCAGCAGCTTAAACCCCTCTGGCGGGGGGCATCCTGGAAACACCATATATTTT. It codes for CASSLNPSGGGHPGNTIYF.

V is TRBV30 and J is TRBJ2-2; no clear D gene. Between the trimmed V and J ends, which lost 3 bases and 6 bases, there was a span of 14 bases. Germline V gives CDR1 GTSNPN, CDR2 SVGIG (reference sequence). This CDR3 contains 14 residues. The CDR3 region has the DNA TGTGCCTGGAGAGACTCCCGGTCTGCCGGGGAGCTGTTTTTT. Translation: CAWRDSRSAGELFF.

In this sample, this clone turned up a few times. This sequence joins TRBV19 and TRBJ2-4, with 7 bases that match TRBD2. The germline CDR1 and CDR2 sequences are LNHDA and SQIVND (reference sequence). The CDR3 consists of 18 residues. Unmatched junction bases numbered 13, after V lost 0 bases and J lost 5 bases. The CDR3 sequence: CASSIDLGPGGRQNIQYF. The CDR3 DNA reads TGTGCCAGTAGTATAGATCTCGGGCCGGGAGGTCGGCAAAACATTCAGTACTTC.

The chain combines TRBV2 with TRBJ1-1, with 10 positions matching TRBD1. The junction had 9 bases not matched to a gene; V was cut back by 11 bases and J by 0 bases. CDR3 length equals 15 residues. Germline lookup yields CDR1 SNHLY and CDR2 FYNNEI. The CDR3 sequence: CAGRQGALMNTEAFF. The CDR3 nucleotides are TGTGCCGGAAGACAGGGGGCTCTGATGAACACTGAAGCTTTCTTT.

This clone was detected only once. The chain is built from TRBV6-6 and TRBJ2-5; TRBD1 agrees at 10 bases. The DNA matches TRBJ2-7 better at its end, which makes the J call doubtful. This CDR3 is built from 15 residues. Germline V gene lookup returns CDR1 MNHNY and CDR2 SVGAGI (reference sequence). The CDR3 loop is CASSYGTGANYEQYF. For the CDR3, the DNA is TGTGCCAGCAGTTACGGGACAGGGGCAAACTACGAGCAGTACTTC.

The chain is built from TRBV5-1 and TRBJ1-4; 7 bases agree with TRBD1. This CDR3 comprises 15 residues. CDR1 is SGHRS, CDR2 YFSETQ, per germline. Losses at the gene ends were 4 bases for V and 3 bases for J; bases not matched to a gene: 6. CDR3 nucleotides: TGCGCCAGCAGCCAGGGGGGTTCGCCTAATGAAAAACTGTTTTTT. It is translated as CASSQGGSPNEKLFF.

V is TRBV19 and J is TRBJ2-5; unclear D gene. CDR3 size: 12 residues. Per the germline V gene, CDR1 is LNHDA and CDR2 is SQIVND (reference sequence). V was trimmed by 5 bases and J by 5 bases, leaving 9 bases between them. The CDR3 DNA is TGTGCCAGTAGTGAGTTTGCGGAGACCCAGTACTTC. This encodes CASSEFAETQYF.

For the CDR3, the DNA is TGTGCCAGCAGCACTCCGACCGGGACAGGGAGTAACTACACCTTC. This sequence encodes CASSTPTGTGSNYTF. The rearrangement uses TRBV13 and TRBJ1-2; 9 bases align to TRBD1. Germline CDR1 PRHDT, CDR2 FYEKMQ (reference sequence). The CDR3 is 15 amino acids. V trimming: 5 bases; J trimming: 10 bases; junction bases outside the gene matches: 14.

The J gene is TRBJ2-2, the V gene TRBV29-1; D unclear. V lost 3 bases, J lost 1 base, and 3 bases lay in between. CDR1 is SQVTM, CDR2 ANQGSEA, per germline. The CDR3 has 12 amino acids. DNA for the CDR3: TGCAGCGTTGACAAGAACACCGGGGAGCTGTTTTTT. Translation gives CSVDKNTGELFF.

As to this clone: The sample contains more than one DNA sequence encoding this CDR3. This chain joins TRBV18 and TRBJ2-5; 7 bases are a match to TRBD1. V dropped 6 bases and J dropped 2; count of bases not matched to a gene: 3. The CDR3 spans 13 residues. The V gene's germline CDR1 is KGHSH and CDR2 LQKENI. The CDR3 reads CASSPGQQETQYF. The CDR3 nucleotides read TGTGCCAGCTCCCCGGGACAGCAAGAGACCCAGTACTTC.

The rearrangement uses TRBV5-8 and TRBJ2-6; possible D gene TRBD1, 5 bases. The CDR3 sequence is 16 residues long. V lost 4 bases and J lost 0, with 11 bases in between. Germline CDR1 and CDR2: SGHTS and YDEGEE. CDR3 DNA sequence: TGTGCCAGCAGCCGGACACTTAACTCTGGGGCCAACGTCCTGACTTTC. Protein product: CASSRTLNSGANVLTF.

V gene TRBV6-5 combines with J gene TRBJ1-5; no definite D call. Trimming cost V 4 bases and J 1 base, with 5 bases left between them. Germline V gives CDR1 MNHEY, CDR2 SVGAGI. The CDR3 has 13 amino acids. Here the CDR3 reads CASSLQSNQPQHF. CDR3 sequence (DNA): TGTGCCAGCAGTTTGCAGAGCAATCAGCCCCAGCATTTT.

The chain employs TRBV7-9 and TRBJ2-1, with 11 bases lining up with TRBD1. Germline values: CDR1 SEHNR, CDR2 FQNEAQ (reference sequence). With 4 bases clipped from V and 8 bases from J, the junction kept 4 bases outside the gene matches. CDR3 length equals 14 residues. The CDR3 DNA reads TGTGCCAGCAGCTCGAGGACAGGGGGCCATGAGCAGTTCTTC. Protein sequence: CASSSRTGGHEQFF.

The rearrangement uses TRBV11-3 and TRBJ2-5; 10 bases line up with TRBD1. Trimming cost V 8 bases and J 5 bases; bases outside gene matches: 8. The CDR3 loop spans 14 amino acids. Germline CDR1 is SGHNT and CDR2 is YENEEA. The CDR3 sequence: CASADRGLLETQYF. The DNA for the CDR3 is TGTGCCAGCGCCGACAGGGGGCTATTGGAGACCCAGTACTTC. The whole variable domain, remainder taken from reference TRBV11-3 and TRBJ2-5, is EAGVVQSPRYKIIEKKQPVAFWCNPISGHNTLYWYLQNLGQGPELLIRYENEEAVDDSQLPKDRFSAERLKGVDSTLKIQPAELGDSAVYLCASADRGLLETQYFGPGTRLLVL.

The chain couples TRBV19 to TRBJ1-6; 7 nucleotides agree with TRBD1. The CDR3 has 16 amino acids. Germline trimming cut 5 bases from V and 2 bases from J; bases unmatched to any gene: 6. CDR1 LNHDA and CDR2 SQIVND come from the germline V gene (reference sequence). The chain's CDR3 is CASSPGGLTYNSPLHF. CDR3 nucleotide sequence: TGTGCCAGTAGTCCAGGGGGGCTAACCTATAATTCACCCCTCCACTTT.

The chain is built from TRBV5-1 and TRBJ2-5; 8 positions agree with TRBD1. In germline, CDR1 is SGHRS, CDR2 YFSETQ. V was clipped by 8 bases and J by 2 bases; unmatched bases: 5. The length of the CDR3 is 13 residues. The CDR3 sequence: CASSDREQETQYF. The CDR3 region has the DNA TGCGCCAGTTCGGACAGGGAACAAGAGACCCAGTACTTC.

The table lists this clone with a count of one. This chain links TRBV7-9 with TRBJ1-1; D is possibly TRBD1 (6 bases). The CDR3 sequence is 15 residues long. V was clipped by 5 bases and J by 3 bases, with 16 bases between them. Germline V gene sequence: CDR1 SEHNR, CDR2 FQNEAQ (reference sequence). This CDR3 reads CASSHRTARDTEAFF. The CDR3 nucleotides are TGTGCCAGCAGCCATCGGACAGCCCGCGACACTGAAGCTTTCTTT.

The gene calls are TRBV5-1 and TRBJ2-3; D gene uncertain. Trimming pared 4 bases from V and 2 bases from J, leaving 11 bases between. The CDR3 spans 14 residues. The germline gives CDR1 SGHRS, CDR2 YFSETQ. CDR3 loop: CASSPNRYTDTQYF. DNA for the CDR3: TGCGCCAGCAGCCCGAACAGATACACAGATACGCAGTATTTT.

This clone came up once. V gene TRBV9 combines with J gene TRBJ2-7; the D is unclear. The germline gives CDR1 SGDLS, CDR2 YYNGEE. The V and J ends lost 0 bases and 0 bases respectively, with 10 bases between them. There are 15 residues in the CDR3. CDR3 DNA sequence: TGTGCCAGCAGCGTAGGTCAGATAAGCTCCTACGAGCAGTACTTC. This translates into CASSVGQISSYEQYF.

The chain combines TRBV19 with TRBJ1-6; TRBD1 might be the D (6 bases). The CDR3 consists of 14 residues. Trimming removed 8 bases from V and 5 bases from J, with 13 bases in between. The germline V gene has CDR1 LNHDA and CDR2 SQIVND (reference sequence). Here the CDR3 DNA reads TGTGCCAGTGGGCGGACAGCCGATAATTCACCCCTCCACTTT. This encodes CASGRTADNSPLHF.